Presented here are 22 T cell receptor beta chains from one specimen sequenced in a study of shared clonotypes between healthy human individuals. Method: immunoSEQ multiplex PCR; TCRdb's copy keeps in-frame clones and lacks some. In the table there are 700,000 or so clones, about two thirds of which are singletons. Material: memory CD4+ T cells sorted from blood. As for subset: CD45RA-negative fraction. The source of these receptors is a woman in her 30s in good health.

The rearrangement joins TRBV19 to TRBJ2-1; 11 bases agree with TRBD2. The CDR3 covers 16 residues. V trimming: 4 bases; J trimming: 6 bases; junction bases outside the gene matches: 8. Germline values: CDR1 LNHDA, CDR2 SQIVND (reference sequence). The chain's CDR3 is CASSRPLAGGRNEQFF. Here the CDR3 DNA reads TGTGCCAGTAGTAGGCCCCTAGCGGGAGGTCGCAATGAGCAGTTCTTC.

This sequence joins TRBV4-1 and TRBJ2-7; 8 bases line up with TRBD2. The CDR3 extends over 16 amino acids. V was pared by 1 base and J by 7 bases, with 12 bases of the junction left unmatched. Germline V gene lookup returns CDR1 MGHRA and CDR2 YSYEKL. CDR3 coding DNA: TGCGCCAGCAGCCAAGGGGGTTTAGCGGGATCAGATGAGCAGTACTTC. Protein: CASSQGGLAGSDEQYF.

In its sample, this clone was seen once. This sequence joins TRBV5-8 and TRBJ1-5; D uncertain. The V and J ends lost 1 base and 5 bases respectively, with 16 bases between them. CDR1 SGHTS and CDR2 YDEGEE come from the germline V gene. The CDR3 is made up of 16 amino acids. This CDR3 reads CASSLPPRSGDQPQHF. CDR3 bases: TGTGCCAGCAGCTTGCCCCCGCGCAGTGGGGATCAGCCCCAGCATTTT.

The sample holds a few counts of this clone. This chain uses TRBV19 with TRBJ2-2; either TRBD1 or TRBD2 may fit D (5 bases each). Germline assignment: CDR1 LNHDA and CDR2 SQIVND (reference sequence). V was clipped by 7 bases and J by 4 bases, with 19 bases between them. The CDR3 spans 16 residues. The CDR3 sequence is CASTSPGRGGTGELFF. CDR3 sequence (DNA): TGTGCCAGTACCAGTCCAGGGAGAGGAGGCACCGGGGAGCTGTTTTTT.

The chain carries TRBV7-2 and TRBJ1-6, with D tentatively TRBD1 (6 bases). This CDR3 contains 15 residues. V was cut by 5 bases and J by 7 bases, with 15 bases left in between. The germline V gene encodes CDR1 SGHTA and CDR2 FQGNSA. This chain's CDR3 is CASSGSGTRNSPLHF. The CDR3 nucleotides are TGTGCCAGCAGCGGATCCGGGACAAGGAATTCACCCCTCCACTTT.

This chain joins TRBV29-1 and TRBJ1-1, with D perhaps matching TRBD1 (5 bases). The V end was cut by 4 bases, the J end by 10 bases, with 13 bases between. Germline CDR1 is SQVTM and CDR2 is ANQGSEA. This CDR3 spans 11 amino acids. The CDR3 DNA follows: TGCAGCGTTGTCGGCAGGGTCGGAGCTTTCTTT. Amino acids: CSVVGRVGAFF.

The chain links TRBV6-5 to TRBJ1-4; possible D gene TRBD1, 6 bases. With 4 bases removed from V and 8 bases from J, the gap between germline ends came to 14 bases. The CDR3 sequence is 14 residues long. Per germline, CDR1 MNHEY and CDR2 SVGAGI. Here the CDR3 reads CASSSGHYSEKLFF. The CDR3 DNA sequence: TGTGCCAGCAGTTCGGGACATTATTCCGAAAAACTGTTTTTT.

The chain employs TRBV11-2 and TRBJ2-2, with D possibly TRBD2 on 6 matching bases. V lost 1 base to trimming and J lost 5 bases, with 8 bases between them. The CDR3 runs to 14 residues. Germline loops: CDR1 SGHAT, CDR2 FQNNGV. The CDR3 sequence: CASSLGRGTGELFF. CDR3 DNA: TGTGCCAGCAGCTTAGGGAGGGGAACCGGGGAGCTGTTTTTT.

This sequence joins TRBV9 and TRBJ1-1; D gene unclear. V dropped 0 bases and J dropped 8 bases, with 11 bases sitting between them. Germline V CDR1 and CDR2: SGDLS, YYNGEE. The CDR3 has 13 residues. Here the CDR3 reads CASSVVGMGEAFF. The CDR3 bases are TGTGCCAGCAGCGTAGTCGGGATGGGGGAAGCTTTCTTT. Filled out from reference TRBV9 and TRBJ1-1, the complete variable domain reads DSGVTQTPKHLITATGQRVTLRCSPRSGDLSVYWYQQSLDQGLQFLIQYYNGEERAKGNILERFSAQQFPDLHSELNLSSLELGDSALYFCASSVVGMGEAFFGQGTRLTVV.

This clone was observed a few times. The V gene is TRBV5-1, the J gene TRBJ2-2, with 9 positions matching TRBD1. The V gene's germline CDR1 is SGHRS and CDR2 YFSETQ. CDR3 length: 17 amino acids. Germline trimming cut 3 bases from V and 1 base from J; bases unmatched to any gene: 7. Written as DNA, the CDR3 is TGCGCCAGCAGCTCGCGGTCGGGACAGGGGAACACCGGGGAGCTGTTTTTT. Translated: CASSSRSGQGNTGELFF. Complete variable domain (other parts from reference TRBV5-1 and TRBJ2-2): KAGVTQTPRYLIKTRGQQVTLSCSPISGHRSVSWYQQTPGQGLQFLFEYFSETQRNKGNFPGRFSGRQFSNSRSEMNVSTLELGDSALYLCASSSRSGQGNTGELFFGEGSRLTVL.

This clone was detected many times. V and J are TRBV7-2 and TRBJ1-1, with D perhaps TRBD1 (5 bases). From germline, CDR1 is SGHTA and CDR2 FQGNSA. The CDR3 is 14 amino acids. Trimming left V 1 base short and J 2 bases short, with 8 bases between. The CDR3 coding sequence is TGTGCCAGCAGCTTAGAGGGGACCAACACTGAAGCTTTCTTT. Its translation: CASSLEGTNTEAFF.

This chain uses TRBV9 with TRBJ2-1; perhaps TRBD1 as D (6 bases). V lost 6 bases to trimming and J lost 1 base, with 14 bases between them. CDR1 and CDR2 from the germline V gene are SGDLS and YYNGEE. The CDR3 extends over 15 amino acids. CDR3 in DNA: TGTGCCAGCAACCCCGGGACAACTTCCTACAATGAGCAGTTCTTC. This sequence encodes CASNPGTTSYNEQFF.

This clone was observed a handful of times. The sample contains more than one DNA sequence encoding this CDR3. The J gene is TRBJ2-7, the V gene TRBV6-1, with D possibly matching TRBD1 (5 bases). The V gene's germline CDR1 is MNHNS and CDR2 SASEGT. Trimming removed 2 bases from V and 1 base from J, with 9 bases in between. The CDR3 covers 14 residues. Here the CDR3 DNA reads TGTGCCAGCAGTGAACAGGGCGTTTCCTACGAGCAGTACTTC. Residues: CASSEQGVSYEQYF.

This chain connects TRBV6-1 to TRBJ2-5; TRBD2 matches at 9 bases. The last part of the DNA fits TRBJ2-7 better; the J call may be wrong. This CDR3 contains 15 residues. Germline-derived CDR1 and CDR2 are MNHNS and SASEGT. In DNA, the CDR3 is TGTGCCAGCAGTGAGGGACTAGCCGAAACCTACGAGCAGTACTTC. Residues: CASSEGLAETYEQYF.

V is TRBV5-5 and J is TRBJ2-7; D unclear. The CDR3 consists of 14 residues. The ends were cut back, 7 bases at V and 3 bases at J, with 17 bases in the middle. Germline loops: CDR1 SGHKS, CDR2 YYEKEE (reference sequence). CDR3 coding DNA: TGTGCCAGCCGTTCCGGAGCAGATCGCTACGAGCAGTACTTC. Protein sequence: CASRSGADRYEQYF.

This clone was seen only once. The gene calls are TRBV2 and TRBJ1-1, with TRBD1 matching over 10 bases. This CDR3 is built from 15 residues. Germline CDR1 reads SNHLY; CDR2 reads FYNNEI. V lost 6 bases to trimming and J lost 4 bases; unmatched junction nucleotides: 8. In DNA, the CDR3 is TGTGCCAGCAGCCCCCTGACAGGGGGCCCCACTGAAGCTTTCTTT. Translation gives CASSPLTGGPTEAFF.

The chain carries TRBV14 and TRBJ2-3, with TRBD2 matching 9 bases. Germline V gene lookup returns CDR1 SGHDN and CDR2 FVKESK. This CDR3 region has 15 residues. Trimming removed 4 bases from V and 0 bases from J; junction bases left unmatched: 2. The CDR3 protein is CASSRGRASTDTQYF. The CDR3 nucleotides read TGTGCCAGCAGCCGCGGGAGGGCGAGCACAGATACGCAGTATTTT.

This chain connects TRBV7-3 to TRBJ2-7; weak D call: TRBD2 (6 bases). Trimming stripped 1 base from V and 5 bases from J, with 15 bases between. This CDR3 spans 15 amino acids. CDR1 SGHTA and CDR2 FQGTGA come from the germline V gene. This CDR3 is CASSLRGSGPHEQYF. DNA for the CDR3: TGTGCCAGCAGCTTAAGGGGTAGCGGACCCCACGAGCAGTACTTC. Looking up the rest from reference TRBV7-3 and TRBJ2-7 gives the full variable domain: GAGVSQTPSNKVTEKGKYVELRCDPISGHTALYWYRQSLGQGPEFLIYFQGTGAADDSGLPNDRFFAVRPEGSVSTLKIQRTERGDSAVYLCASSLRGSGPHEQYFGPGTRLTVT.

The rearrangement links TRBV6-1 to TRBJ1-2, with a weak D call TRBD1 (5 bases). Deletions cut 5 bases from V and 8 bases from J, with 18 bases between. The CDR3 is 14 amino acids. Germline V CDR1 and CDR2: MNHNS, SASEGT. The CDR3 coding sequence is TGTGCCAGCAGTACGGGACCGCGCTACGGCGGCTACACCTTC. Residues: CASSTGPRYGGYTF.

This clone was found many times. The genes are TRBV30 and TRBJ2-7, with 9 bases matching TRBD1. The trim removed 3 bases at V and 5 bases at J, leaving 11 bases unmatched. Germline CDR1 reads GTSNPN; CDR2 reads SVGIG (reference sequence). CDR3 length equals 15 residues. DNA of the CDR3: TGTGCCTGGAGCGGAGGGACAGGGAGGAGCGACGAGCAGTACTTC. It encodes CAWSGGTGRSDEQYF. The entire variable domain, with the rest obtained from reference TRBV30 and TRBJ2-7, is as follows: SQTIHQWPATLVQPVGSPLSLECTVEGTSNPNLYWYRQAAGRGLQLLFYSVGIGQISSEVPQNLSASRPQDRQFILSSKKLLLSDSGFYLCAWSGGTGRSDEQYFGPGTRLTVT.

This clone was seen more than once but under ten times. The rearrangement links TRBV7-2 to TRBJ2-2, with a weak D call TRBD2 (5 bases). CDR1 and CDR2 from the germline V gene are SGHTA and FQGNSA. The V and J ends lost 1 base and 0 bases respectively, with 9 bases between them. The CDR3 length is 16 residues. The CDR3 DNA sequence: TGTGCCAGCAGCTTAGACCAACTAGCGAACACCGGGGAGCTGTTTTTT. Amino acid sequence: CASSLDQLANTGELFF.

The chain uses TRBV19 and TRBJ1-2, with 10 bases lining up with TRBD1. This CDR3 has 13 amino acids. Losses at the gene ends were 4 bases for V and 4 bases for J; bases not matched to a gene: 0. From germline, CDR1 is LNHDA and CDR2 SQIVND (reference sequence). This CDR3 reads CASSRQGAYGYTF. The CDR3 region has the DNA TGTGCCAGTAGTAGACAGGGGGCCTATGGCTACACCTTC.